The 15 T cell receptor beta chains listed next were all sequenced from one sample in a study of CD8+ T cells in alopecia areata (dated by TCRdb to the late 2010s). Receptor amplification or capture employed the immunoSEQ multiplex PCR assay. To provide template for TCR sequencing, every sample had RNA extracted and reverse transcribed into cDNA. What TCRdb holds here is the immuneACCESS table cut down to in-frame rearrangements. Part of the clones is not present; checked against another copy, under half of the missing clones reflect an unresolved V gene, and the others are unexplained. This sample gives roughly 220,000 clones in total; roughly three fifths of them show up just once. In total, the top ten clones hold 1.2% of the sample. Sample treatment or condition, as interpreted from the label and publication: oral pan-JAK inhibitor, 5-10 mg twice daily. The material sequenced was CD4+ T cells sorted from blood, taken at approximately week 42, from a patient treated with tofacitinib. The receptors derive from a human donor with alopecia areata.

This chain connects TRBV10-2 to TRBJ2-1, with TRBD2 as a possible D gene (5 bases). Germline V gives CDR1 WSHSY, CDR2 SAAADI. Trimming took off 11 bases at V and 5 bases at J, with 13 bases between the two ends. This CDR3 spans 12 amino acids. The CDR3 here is CAVRTEHNEQFF. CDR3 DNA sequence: TGCGCCGTCAGGACTGAACACAATGAGCAGTTCTTC.

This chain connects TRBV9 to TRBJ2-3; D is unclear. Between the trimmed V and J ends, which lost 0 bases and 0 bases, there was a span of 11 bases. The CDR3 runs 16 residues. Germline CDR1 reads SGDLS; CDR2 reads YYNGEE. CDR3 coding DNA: TGTGCCAGCAGCGTAGGCGGCTTCTCTAGCACAGATACGCAGTATTTT. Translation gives CASSVGGFSSTDTQYF.

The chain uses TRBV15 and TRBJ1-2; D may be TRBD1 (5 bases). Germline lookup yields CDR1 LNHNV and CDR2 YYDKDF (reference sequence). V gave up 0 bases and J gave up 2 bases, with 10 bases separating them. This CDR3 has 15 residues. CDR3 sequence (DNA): TGTGCCACCAGCAGAGATCTAGACAGAAACTATGGCTACACCTTC. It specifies CATSRDLDRNYGYTF.

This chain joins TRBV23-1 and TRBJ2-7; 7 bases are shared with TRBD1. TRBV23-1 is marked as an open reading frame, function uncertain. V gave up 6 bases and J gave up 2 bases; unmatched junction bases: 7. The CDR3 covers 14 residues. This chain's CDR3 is CASSTQGTPYEQYF. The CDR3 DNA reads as TGCGCCAGCAGCACACAGGGGACCCCCTACGAGCAGTACTTC.

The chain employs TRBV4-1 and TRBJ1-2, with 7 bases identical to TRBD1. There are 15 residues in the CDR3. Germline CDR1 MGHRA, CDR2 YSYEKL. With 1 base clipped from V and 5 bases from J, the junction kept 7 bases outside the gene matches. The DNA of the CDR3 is TGCGCCAGCAGCCAAGTCGACAGGGAAATATATGGCTACACCTTC. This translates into CASSQVDREIYGYTF.

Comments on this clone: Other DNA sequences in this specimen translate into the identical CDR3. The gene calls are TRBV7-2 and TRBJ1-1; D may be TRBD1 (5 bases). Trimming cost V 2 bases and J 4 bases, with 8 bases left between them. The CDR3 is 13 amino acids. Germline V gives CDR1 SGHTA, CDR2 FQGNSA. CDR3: CASSLTGVTEAFF. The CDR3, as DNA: TGTGCCAGCAGCTTAACAGGCGTCACTGAAGCTTTCTTT.

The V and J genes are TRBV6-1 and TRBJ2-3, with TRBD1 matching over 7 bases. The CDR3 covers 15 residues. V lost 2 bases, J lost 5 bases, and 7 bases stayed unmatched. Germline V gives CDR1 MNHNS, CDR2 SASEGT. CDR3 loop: CASSESIGGRDTQYF. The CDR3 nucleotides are TGTGCCAGCAGTGAATCGATAGGGGGCAGAGATACGCAGTATTTT.

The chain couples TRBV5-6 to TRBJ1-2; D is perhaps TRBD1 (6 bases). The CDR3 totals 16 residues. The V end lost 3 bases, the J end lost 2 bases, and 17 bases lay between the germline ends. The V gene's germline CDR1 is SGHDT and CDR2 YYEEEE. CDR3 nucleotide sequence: TGTGCCAGCAGCTCTTCGACCGGGACATCCAACTATGGCTACACCTTC. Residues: CASSSSTGTSNYGYTF.

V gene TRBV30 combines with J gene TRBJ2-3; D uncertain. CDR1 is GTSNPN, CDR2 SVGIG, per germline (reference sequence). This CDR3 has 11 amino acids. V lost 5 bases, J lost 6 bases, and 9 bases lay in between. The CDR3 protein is CAWQALDTQYF. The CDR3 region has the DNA TGTGCCTGGCAAGCCTTGGATACGCAGTATTTT.

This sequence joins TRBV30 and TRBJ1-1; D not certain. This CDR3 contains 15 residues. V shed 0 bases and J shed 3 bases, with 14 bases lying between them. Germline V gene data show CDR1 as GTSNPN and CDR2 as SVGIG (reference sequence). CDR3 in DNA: TGTGCCTGGAGTGTGGGGAAGATTAGGGACACTGAAGCTTTCTTT. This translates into CAWSVGKIRDTEAFF. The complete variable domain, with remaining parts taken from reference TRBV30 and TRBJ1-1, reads SQTIHQWPATLVQPVGSPLSLECTVEGTSNPNLYWYRQAAGRGLQLLFYSVGIGQISSEVPQNLSASRPQDRQFILSSKKLLLSDSGFYLCAWSVGKIRDTEAFFGQGTRLTVV.

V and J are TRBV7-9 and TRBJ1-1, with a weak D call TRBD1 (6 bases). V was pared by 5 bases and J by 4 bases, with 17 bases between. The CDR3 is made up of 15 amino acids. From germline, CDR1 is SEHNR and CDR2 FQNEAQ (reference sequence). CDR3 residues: CASSHTIGGCTEAFF. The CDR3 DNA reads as TGTGCCAGCAGCCATACCATAGGGGGATGCACTGAAGCTTTCTTT.

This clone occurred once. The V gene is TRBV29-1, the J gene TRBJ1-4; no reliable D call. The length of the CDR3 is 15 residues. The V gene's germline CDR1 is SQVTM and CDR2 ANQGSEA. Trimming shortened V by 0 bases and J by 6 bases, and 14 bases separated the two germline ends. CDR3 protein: CSVEDLEGWYEKLFF. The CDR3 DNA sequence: TGCAGCGTTGAAGATCTTGAGGGATGGTATGAAAAACTGTTTTTT.

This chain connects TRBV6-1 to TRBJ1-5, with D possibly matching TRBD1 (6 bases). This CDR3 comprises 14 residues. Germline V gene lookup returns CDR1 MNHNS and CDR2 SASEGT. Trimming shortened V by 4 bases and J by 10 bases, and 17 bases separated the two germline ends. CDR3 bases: TGTGCCAGCAGTGCCCCAGGGGCACAGTATCCCCAGCATTTT. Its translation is CASSAPGAQYPQHF.

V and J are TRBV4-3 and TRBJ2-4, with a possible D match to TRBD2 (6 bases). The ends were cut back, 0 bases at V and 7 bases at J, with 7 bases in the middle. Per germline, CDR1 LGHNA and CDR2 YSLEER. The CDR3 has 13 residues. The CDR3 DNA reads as TGCGCCAGCAGCCAAGAGACTAGGAACATTCAGTACTTC. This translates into CASSQETRNIQYF.

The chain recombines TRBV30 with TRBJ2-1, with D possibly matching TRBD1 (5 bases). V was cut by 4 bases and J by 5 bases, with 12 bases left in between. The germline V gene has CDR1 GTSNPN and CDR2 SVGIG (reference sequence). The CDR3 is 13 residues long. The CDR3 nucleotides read TGTGCCTGGATCCCAGGGCCGAACAATGAGCAGTTCTTC. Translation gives CAWIPGPNNEQFF.